These 25 T cell receptor beta chains were sequenced from one sample in a study of T-cell reconstitution after alpha-beta-depleted transplantation in children. As it was prepared, the TCRbeta library received unique molecular identifiers. Each CDR3 protein is one row after TCRdb ran MiXCR on the PCR reads. This sample carries approximately 490,000 distinct CDR3 sequences, more than 9% of them seen once, and the ten largest clones take just over 2%. The input for sequencing was PBMCs, taken before TCRalphabeta/CD19-depleted stem cell transplant. These receptors all come from a child younger than 10 with inherited bone marrow failure, due to receive a stem cell transplant.

This clonotype was recorded at least ten times. The genes are TRBV27 and TRBJ2-2; D gene unclear. Between the trimmed V and J ends, which lost 7 bases and 1 base, there was a span of 7 bases. This CDR3 contains 13 residues. Germline values: CDR1 MNHEY, CDR2 SMNVEV (reference sequence). The chain's CDR3 is CASTWRNTGELFF. The CDR3 DNA is TGTGCCAGCACATGGCGGAACACCGGGGAGCTGTTTTTT.

This clonotype was seen many times. This chain uses TRBV7-9 with TRBJ1-1; D is unresolved. Germline CDR1 is SEHNR and CDR2 is FQNEAQ (reference sequence). V was pared by 0 bases and J by 0 bases, with 8 bases between. The CDR3 covers 15 residues. The CDR3 nucleotides are TGTGCCAGCAGCTTAGCCGGCAGGCTGAACACTGAAGCTTTCTTT. This sequence encodes CASSLAGRLNTEAFF. Full variable domain (outside the CDR3, taken from reference TRBV7-9 and TRBJ1-1): DTGVSQNPRHKITKRGQNVTFRCDPISEHNRLYWYRQTLGQGPEFLTYFQNEAQLEKSRLLSDRFSAERPKGSFSTLEIQRTEQGDSAMYLCASSLAGRLNTEAFFGQGTRLTVV.

The rearrangement joins TRBV29-1 to TRBJ2-5; a possible D gene is TRBD2 (5 bases). There are 12 residues in the CDR3. V lost 5 bases, J lost 3 bases, and 10 bases lay in between. CDR1 is SQVTM, CDR2 ANQGSEA, per germline. The CDR3 DNA reads as TGCAGCGTTTTGACCGGGGAAGAGACCCAGTACTTC. Protein product: CSVLTGEETQYF.

This clonotype has at least ten counts. The chain is built from TRBV3-1 and TRBJ2-1; 13 nucleotides match TRBD2. The CDR3 is 15 amino acids. Trimming at V came to 4 bases and at J to 7 bases, leaving 4 bases not matched to a gene. Germline lookup yields CDR1 LGHDT and CDR2 YNNKEL (reference sequence). The CDR3 sequence is CASSRLAGGMNEQFF. For the CDR3, the DNA is TGTGCCAGCAGCCGACTAGCGGGAGGTATGAATGAGCAGTTCTTC.

On this clonotype itself: Since a much larger clone is just one base distant, this may be a read error. This chain joins TRBV4-1 and TRBJ1-6, with D perhaps TRBD1 (6 bases). The germline V gene encodes CDR1 MGHRA and CDR2 YSYEKL. This CDR3 spans 16 amino acids. Trimming took 0 bases from V and 16 from J, leaving 22 bases between them. CDR3 amino acids: CASSQDVGVAATGLHF. The DNA of the CDR3 is TGCGCCAGCAGCCAAGATGTGGGGGTGGCGGCGACAGGTCTCCACTTT.

This clonotype has a count of ten or more. The gene calls are TRBV27 and TRBJ2-1; the match to TRBD2 covers 12 bases. Per germline, CDR1 MNHEY and CDR2 SMNVEV (reference sequence). The CDR3 sequence is 14 residues long. Germline trimming cut 7 bases from V and 8 bases from J; bases unmatched to any gene: 6. CDR3 in DNA: TGTGCCAGCAAAGCTAGCGGGAGGGAGGATGAGCAGTTCTTC. Its protein product is CASKASGREDEQFF.

In this sample, this clonotype turned up many times. V usage is TRBV7-2 and J usage is TRBJ2-7; 7 bases fit TRBD1. Trimming removed 3 bases from V and 2 bases from J; junction bases left unmatched: 4. This CDR3 has 14 residues. Germline V lookup: CDR1 SGHTA, CDR2 FQGNSA. In DNA, the CDR3 is TGTGCCAGCAGCTTCCGGGACAGAACCTACGAGCAGTACTTC. Its protein product is CASSFRDRTYEQYF.

CDR3 nucleotides: TGTGCCAGCTCACCACAAGCCCCACCTTTTACCACAGATACGCAGTATTTT. Translated: CASSPQAPPFTTDTQYF. The V call is TRBV18, the J call TRBJ2-3; D remains unclear. The germline V gene encodes CDR1 KGHSH and CDR2 LQKENI. The CDR3 contains 17 residues. Trimming pared 1 base from V and 2 bases from J, leaving 16 bases between.

The rearrangement joins TRBV27 to TRBJ2-7; D gene ambiguous. Germline V gene data show CDR1 as MNHEY and CDR2 as SMNVEV (reference sequence). The CDR3 totals 13 residues. V lost 8 bases and J 2 bases, leaving 13 bases between the germline ends. The CDR3 DNA sequence: TGTGCCAGCGGTGTCCTCGGGCCCTACGAGCAGTACTTC. It specifies CASGVLGPYEQYF.

The V gene is TRBV4-3, the J gene TRBJ2-7; 11 bases agree with TRBD2. This CDR3 contains 16 residues. The J segment lost 4 bases and the V segment lost 0 bases, leaving 5 bases of the junction unmatched. Germline CDR1 is LGHNA and CDR2 is YSLEER. The CDR3 DNA sequence: TGCGCCAGCAGCCAAGACCTAGCGGGAGGAAATTACGAGCAGTACTTC. Amino acids: CASSQDLAGGNYEQYF.

This clonotype was seen only a few times. The chain employs TRBV19 and TRBJ2-5; possible D gene TRBD1, 5 bases. Germline V CDR1 and CDR2: LNHDA, SQIVND (reference sequence). This CDR3 comprises 13 residues. Trimming pared 6 bases from V and 3 bases from J, leaving 11 bases between. The CDR3 loop reads CASSQTGEETQYF. Here the CDR3 DNA reads TGTGCCAGTAGCCAAACAGGAGAAGAGACCCAGTACTTC.

This clonotype showed up many times. This rearrangement joins TRBV2 to TRBJ1-3, with a tentative D call TRBD1 (5 bases). The V gene lost 5 bases and the J gene lost 0 bases, with 17 bases spanning the gap. The CDR3 sequence is 17 residues long. Germline V gene sequence: CDR1 SNHLY, CDR2 FYNNEI. The CDR3, as DNA: TGTGCCAGCAGTTCATACTTAAAGGGGAGCTCTGGAAACACCATATATTTT. Protein product: CASSSYLKGSSGNTIYF.

This clonotype was recorded many times. The chain recombines TRBV30 with TRBJ1-1; 8 positions match TRBD1. The junction had 7 bases not matched to a gene; V was cut back by 2 bases and J by 5 bases. There are 14 residues in the CDR3. Germline CDR1 reads GTSNPN; CDR2 reads SVGIG (reference sequence). CDR3 protein: CAWSSGQGYTEAFF. In DNA, the CDR3 is TGTGCCTGGAGTTCCGGACAGGGTTATACTGAAGCTTTCTTT.

This clonotype was found a few times. CDR3 residues: CASSRYGGNEQFF. In DNA, the CDR3 is TGTGCCAGCAGCCGTTACGGGGGCAATGAGCAGTTCTTC. J is TRBJ2-1 and V is TRBV7-8, with D possibly being TRBD2 (6 bases). The CDR3 extends over 13 amino acids. In germline, CDR1 is SGHVS, CDR2 FQNEAQ. V was pared by 5 bases and J by 6 bases, with 11 bases between.

This clonotype was detected only a few times. This chain uses TRBV20-1 with TRBJ2-1, with D possibly TRBD2 on 6 matching bases. This CDR3 is built from 17 residues. The germline V and J ends were trimmed by 3 bases and 4 bases, with 22 bases remaining between them. CDR1 and CDR2 from the germline V gene are DFQATT and SNEGSKA (reference sequence). CDR3 residues: CSASGSDSLLLYNEQFF. In DNA form, the CDR3 reads TGCAGTGCTAGCGGGAGCGATTCCCTTCTCCTATACAATGAGCAGTTCTTC.

The table lists this clonotype with a few counts. The CDR3 nucleotides are TGCAGCGTTGAAGGCGTTCCGGGCACTGAAGCTTTCTTT. It specifies CSVEGVPGTEAFF. This chain connects TRBV29-1 to TRBJ1-1; no clear D. The CDR3 extends over 13 amino acids. Germline V gene sequence: CDR1 SQVTM, CDR2 ANQGSEA. V dropped 1 base and J dropped 4 bases, with 10 bases sitting between them.

In regard to this clonotype: This may come from a read error, since a much larger clone is one base off. The V gene is TRBV11-2, the J gene TRBJ2-7; TRBD2 is a possible D gene (5 bases). This CDR3 contains 11 residues. Germline values: CDR1 SGHAT, CDR2 FQNNGV. CDR3 loop: CASSSDYKQYF. Here the CDR3 DNA reads TGTGCCAGCAGCTCCGACTACAAGCAGTACTTC.

Many counts were recorded for this clonotype. The gene calls are TRBV4-3 and TRBJ2-7, with a tentative D call TRBD1 (6 bases). The V gene's germline CDR1 is LGHNA and CDR2 YSLEER. The CDR3 is made up of 17 amino acids. V dropped 1 base and J dropped 3 bases, with 19 bases sitting between them. The DNA for the CDR3 is TGCGCCAGCAGCCAAGTTTTGATTAGTACAGGGTACTACGAGCAGTACTTC. Encoded protein: CASSQVLISTGYYEQYF.

This clonotype appeared a few times. The V call is TRBV12-3 or TRBV12-4, the J call TRBJ2-3; no clear D. The CDR3 has 15 amino acids. V was pared by 5 bases and J by 6 bases, with 18 bases between. The CDR3 nucleotides are TGTGCCAGCAGTGAGGCCCCCATGTTTCGTGATACGCAGTATTTT. Translation gives CASSEAPMFRDTQYF.

The rearrangement joins TRBV30 to TRBJ2-1; possibly TRBD2 for D (5 bases). The V gene lost 5 bases and the J gene lost 8 bases, with 13 bases spanning the gap. CDR1 GTSNPN and CDR2 SVGIG come from the germline V gene (reference sequence). CDR3 length equals 12 residues. This CDR3 reads CAWVRAVDEQFF. The DNA for the CDR3 is TGTGCCTGGGTGCGGGCTGTGGATGAGCAGTTCTTC.

The sample holds many counts of this clonotype. The chain is built from TRBV12-3 or TRBV12-4 and TRBJ2-7; D is ambiguous. The CDR3 has 13 amino acids. The V gene lost 1 base and the J gene lost 3 bases, with 7 bases spanning the gap. CDR3 sequence reads: CASSLGRNYEQYF. For the CDR3, the DNA is TGTGCCAGCAGTTTAGGGCGAAACTACGAGCAGTACTTC.

The CDR3 spells CASSFGQGLAYNEQFF. The CDR3 DNA follows: TGTGCCAGCAGTTTTGGGCAGGGACTGGCCTACAATGAGCAGTTCTTC. The gene calls are TRBV28 and TRBJ2-1; D may be TRBD2 (6 bases). This CDR3 is 16 amino acids long. V was clipped by 3 bases and J by 2 bases, with 14 bases between them. CDR1 is MDHEN and CDR2 is SYDVKM in the germline V gene.

This clonotype was observed many times. This rearrangement joins TRBV29-1 to TRBJ2-2; D gene ambiguous. V shed 6 bases and J shed 1 base, with 6 bases lying between them. The CDR3 totals 12 residues. CDR1 and CDR2 from the germline V gene are SQVTM and ANQGSEA. The CDR3 here is CSVVKNTGELFF. The CDR3 DNA is TGCAGCGTCGTCAAGAACACCGGGGAGCTGTTTTTT.

The sample holds a few counts of this clonotype. The rearrangement joins TRBV6-2 or TRBV6-3 to TRBJ1-2; possibly TRBD1 for D (5 bases). The CDR3 sequence is 14 residues long. Per the germline V gene, CDR1 is MNHEY and CDR2 is SVGEGT. V lost 7 bases and J lost 5, with 17 bases in between. The CDR3 coding sequence is TGTGCCAGCAAGCTACTCGGGACGGTATATGGCTACACCTTC. Protein product: CASKLLGTVYGYTF.

This clonotype was recorded many times. The genes are TRBV28 and TRBJ2-4; 9 positions agree with TRBD1. The CDR3 contains 17 residues. Germline V gene data show CDR1 as MDHEN and CDR2 as SYDVKM. V shed 3 bases, J shed 6 bases, and the junction held 12 bases outside the gene matches. The CDR3 protein is CASSFPRDRELGNIQYF. DNA of the CDR3: TGTGCCAGCAGTTTCCCCCGGGACAGGGAATTGGGAAACATTCAGTACTTC. The full variable domain, in which reference TRBV28 and TRBJ2-4 provide the parts outside the CDR3, is DVKVTQSSRYLVKRTGEKVFLECVQDMDHENMFWYRQDPGLGLRLIYFSYDVKMKEKGDIPEGYSVSREKKERFSLILESASTNQTSMYLCASSFPRDRELGNIQYFGAGTRLSVL.